This paragraph reports one T cell receptor beta chain. The antigen is unknown. These data belong to a study of fetal regulatory T cell absence and autoimmunity. Study findings and constraints: The oligoclonal enrichment was interpreted as supporting antigen-driven pancreatic autoimmunity before birth in IPEX syndrome. Some top pancreas TCR clones were over 100-fold enriched versus cord blood.

Unmatched junction bases numbered 12, after V lost 5 bases and J lost 9 bases. Germline-derived CDR1 and CDR2 are MNHNY and SVGAGI (reference sequence). The CDR3 has 16 amino acids. Data came from immunoSEQ multiplex PCR; TCRdb stores just in-frame clones and leaves some out. The repertoire holds around 100,000 clones, with 60% to 80% as singletons. V is TRBV6-6 and J is TRBJ1-3; 11 bases align to TRBD1. The clonotype was recovered from a male donor with IPEX syndrome. Sequences were obtained from pancreas tissue. The CDR3 nucleotides read TGTGCCAGCAGTCCTACCAGGACAGGGGGCCACCCCACCATATATTTT. It encodes CASSPTRTGGHPTIYF.